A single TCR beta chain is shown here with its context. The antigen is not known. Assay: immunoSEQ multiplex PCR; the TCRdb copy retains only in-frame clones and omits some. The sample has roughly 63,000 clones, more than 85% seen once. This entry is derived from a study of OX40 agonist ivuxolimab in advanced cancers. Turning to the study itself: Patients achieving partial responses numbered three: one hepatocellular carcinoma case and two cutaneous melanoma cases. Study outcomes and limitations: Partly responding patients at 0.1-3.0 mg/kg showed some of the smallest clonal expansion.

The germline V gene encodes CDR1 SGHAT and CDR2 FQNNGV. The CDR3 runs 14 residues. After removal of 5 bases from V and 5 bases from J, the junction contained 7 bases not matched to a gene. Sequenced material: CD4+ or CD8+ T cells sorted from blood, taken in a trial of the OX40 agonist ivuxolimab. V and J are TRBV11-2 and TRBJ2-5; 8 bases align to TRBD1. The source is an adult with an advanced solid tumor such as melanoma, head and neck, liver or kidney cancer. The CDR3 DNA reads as TGTGCCAGCAGCCCAGGAACAGGGGGGGAGACCCAGTACTTC. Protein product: CASSPGTGGETQYF.